One and the same sample provided the 24 T cell receptor beta chains below, sequenced in a study of CD8 T cells in ankylosing spondylitis. TCRdb re-called the 5' RACE reads with MiXCR, one entry per CDR3 protein. The sample yields 130,000 or so distinct CDR3 sequences, about 6.5% seen once. Sequenced: blood, either unsorted or a sorted T cell fraction (not recorded which). The receptors derive from a male donor with ankylosing spondylitis or in good health (not recorded which).

This clonotype was counted ten times or more. This chain links TRBV7-6 with TRBJ2-3; D is uncertain. The CDR3 totals 15 residues. Trimming removed 0 bases from V and 2 bases from J, with 9 bases in between. Germline CDR1 reads SGHVS; CDR2 reads FNYEAQ. CDR3 loop: CASSLAVQPTDTQYF. In DNA, the CDR3 is TGTGCCAGCAGCTTAGCGGTCCAGCCCACAGATACGCAGTATTTT.

This clonotype has a count of ten or more. The chain carries TRBV7-9 and TRBJ2-2; no clear D. The CDR3 is made up of 14 amino acids. CDR1 and CDR2 from the germline V gene are SEHNR and FQNEAQ (reference sequence). Deletions cut 5 bases from V and 1 base from J, with 8 bases between. This chain's CDR3 is CASSRDLNTGELFF. CDR3 nucleotide sequence: TGTGCCAGCAGCCGCGACCTGAACACCGGGGAGCTGTTTTTT. The variable domain in full, completed from reference TRBV7-9 and TRBJ2-2, reads DTGVSQNPRHKITKRGQNVTFRCDPISEHNRLYWYRQTLGQGPEFLTYFQNEAQLEKSRLLSDRFSAERPKGSFSTLEIQRTEQGDSAMYLCASSRDLNTGELFFGEGSRLTVL.

This clonotype was recorded many times. The J gene is TRBJ2-6, the V gene TRBV7-2; D not resolved. This CDR3 has 14 amino acids. Trimming took 7 bases from V and 4 from J, leaving 11 bases between them. Per the germline V gene, CDR1 is SGHTA and CDR2 is FQGNSA. In DNA, the CDR3 is TGTGCCAGCAATCGTCTTGCCGGGGCCAACGTCCTGACTTTC. Its translation is CASNRLAGANVLTF.

Ten or more counts support this clonotype. This chain uses TRBV6-5 with TRBJ2-7, with D possibly being TRBD2 (5 bases). From germline, CDR1 is MNHEY and CDR2 SVGAGI. V lost 2 bases and J lost 0, with 11 bases in between. The CDR3 has 15 amino acids. The CDR3 spells CASSYGRGSSYEQYF. The CDR3 region has the DNA TGTGCCAGCAGTTACGGTCGGGGAAGCTCCTACGAGCAGTACTTC.

In its sample, this clonotype was seen many times. This chain connects TRBV20-1 to TRBJ2-5; D gene unclear. Germline V gene lookup returns CDR1 DFQATT and CDR2 SNEGSKA (reference sequence). The CDR3 consists of 13 residues. Between the trimmed V and J ends, which lost 0 bases and 4 bases, there was a span of 9 bases. CDR3 DNA sequence: TGCAGTGCTAGAGAACCATTGACAGAGACCCAGTACTTC. It translates to CSAREPLTETQYF.

This clonotype was seen many times. V gene TRBV19 combines with J gene TRBJ1-1; perhaps TRBD1 as D (5 bases). V was shortened by 5 bases and J by 5 bases, with 12 bases between the two germline ends. This CDR3 comprises 13 residues. Germline CDR1 reads LNHDA; CDR2 reads SQIVND (reference sequence). This CDR3 reads CASSDGGWTEAFF. DNA of the CDR3: TGTGCCAGTAGTGACGGGGGATGGACTGAAGCTTTCTTT. The full variable domain, rest sourced from reference TRBV19 and TRBJ1-1, is DGGITQSPKYLFRKEGQNVTLSCEQNLNHDAMYWYRQDPGQGLRLIYYSQIVNDFQKGDIAEGYSVSREKKESFPLTVTSAQKNPTAFYLCASSDGGWTEAFFGQGTRLTVV.

This clonotype was observed at least ten times. The gene calls are TRBV9 and TRBJ2-7; the D is unclear. Germline-derived CDR1 and CDR2 are SGDLS and YYNGEE. The CDR3 is 14 residues long. With 0 bases removed from V and 2 bases from J, the gap between germline ends came to 9 bases. The CDR3 coding sequence is TGTGCCAGCAGCGTAGGTGGCGGTACCTACGAGCAGTACTTC. Encoded protein: CASSVGGGTYEQYF.

At least ten counts were recorded for this clonotype. This chain links TRBV5-8 with TRBJ1-2; D remains unclear. Germline values: CDR1 SGHTS, CDR2 YDEGEE. V lost 4 bases, J lost 4 bases, and 8 bases lay in between. The CDR3 runs to 12 residues. For the CDR3, the DNA is TGTGCCAGCAGCCCCAGATCCTATGGCTACACCTTC. As protein: CASSPRSYGYTF.

This clonotype has more than one count but fewer than ten. This chain uses TRBV6-5 with TRBJ2-2; a weak D match, TRBD1 (6 bases). Germline CDR1 is MNHEY and CDR2 is SVGAGI. The CDR3 extends over 16 amino acids. Trimming pared 0 bases from V and 5 bases from J, leaving 13 bases between. CDR3 in DNA: TGTGCCAGCAGTTACTCTGGGACATACGAAACCGGGGAGCTGTTTTTT. Its protein is CASSYSGTYETGELFF.

In its sample, this clonotype was seen many times. The chain recombines TRBV6-1 with TRBJ2-1, with D possibly TRBD2 on 6 matching bases. The CDR3 spans 15 residues. Germline V gene lookup returns CDR1 MNHNS and CDR2 SASEGT. V dropped 9 bases and J dropped 6 bases, with 21 bases sitting between them. Here the CDR3 reads CASHRWRDSLNEQFF. CDR3 sequence (DNA): TGTGCCAGTCACAGATGGCGGGACTCACTCAATGAGCAGTTCTTC.

This clonotype was observed many times. This rearrangement joins TRBV18 to TRBJ1-1, with D perhaps matching TRBD1 (6 bases). This CDR3 is built from 12 residues. CDR1 and CDR2 from the germline V gene are KGHSH and LQKENI. Trimming shortened V by 3 bases and J by 7 bases, and 9 bases separated the two germline ends. This CDR3 is CASSPDRYEAFF. In DNA form, the CDR3 reads TGTGCCAGCTCACCGGACAGATATGAAGCTTTCTTT. Full variable domain (outside the CDR3, taken from reference TRBV18 and TRBJ1-1): NAGVMQNPRHLVRRRGQEARLRCSPMKGHSHVYWYRQLPEEGLKFMVYLQKENIIDESGMPKERFSAEFPKEGPSILRIQQVVRGDSAAYFCASSPDRYEAFFGQGTRLTVV.

This clonotype was counted at least ten times. V gene TRBV24-1 combines with J gene TRBJ2-3; no reliable D call. V was pared by 1 base and J by 6 bases, with 16 bases between. Germline-derived CDR1 and CDR2 are KGHDR and SFDVKD. The CDR3 sequence is 16 residues long. Here the CDR3 reads CATSDFGLTGPDTQYF. DNA for the CDR3: TGTGCCACCAGTGATTTTGGGCTGACCGGGCCGGATACGCAGTATTTT.

In this sample, this clonotype turned up many times. The chain joins TRBV20-1 to TRBJ2-1; D is uncertain. The V gene lost 8 bases and the J gene lost 5 bases, with 19 bases spanning the gap. From germline, CDR1 is DFQATT and CDR2 SNEGSKA (reference sequence). The CDR3 length is 14 residues. The DNA of the CDR3 is TGCAGTCCCATCTTGGGGAAAAAGGACAATGAGCAGTTCTTC. It yields the protein CSPILGKKDNEQFF.

This clonotype was counted at least ten times. This rearrangement joins TRBV12-3 or TRBV12-4 to TRBJ2-5; D gene ambiguous. This CDR3 spans 16 amino acids. Deletions cut 0 bases from V and 5 bases from J, with 16 bases between. The CDR3: CASSLAFDGRKETQYF. As DNA, the CDR3 is TGTGCCAGCAGTTTAGCTTTCGACGGGCGGAAGGAGACCCAGTACTTC.

The gene calls are TRBV5-4 and TRBJ2-3; TRBD1 matches 9 bases. Germline V lookup: CDR1 SGHNT, CDR2 YYREEE (reference sequence). The J segment lost 5 bases and the V segment lost 4 bases, leaving 8 bases of the junction unmatched. The CDR3 extends over 15 amino acids. CDR3 amino acids: CASSDPTGGGDTQYF. In nucleotides, the CDR3 is TGTGCCAGCAGCGACCCGACAGGGGGGGGAGATACGCAGTATTTT.

As to this clonotype: This may stem from a read error, because a much larger clone lies one nucleotide away. This chain uses TRBV12-3 or TRBV12-4 with TRBJ2-1, with D perhaps matching TRBD2 (6 bases). There are 15 residues in the CDR3. The CDR3: CASSPGLPGYKEQFF. CDR3 sequence (DNA): TGTGCCAGCAGCCCCGGACTACCAGGCTACAAAGAGCAGTTCTTC.

This rearrangement joins TRBV7-2 to TRBJ2-7, with D possibly matching TRBD1 (5 bases). With 1 base removed from V and 4 bases from J, the gap between germline ends came to 8 bases. CDR3 size: 13 residues. Germline values: CDR1 SGHTA, CDR2 FQGNSA. The CDR3 DNA reads TGTGCCAGCAGCTTAGGCAGACAGTACGAGCAGTACTTC. Translated: CASSLGRQYEQYF.

The chain has TRBV3-1 and TRBJ2-1, with D possibly called TRBD1 or TRBD2 (6 bases each). The CDR3 is 17 residues long. Germline CDR1 and CDR2: LGHDT and YNNKEL (reference sequence). The V gene lost 1 base and the J gene lost 0 bases, with 13 bases spanning the gap. The CDR3 nucleotides read TGTGCCAGCAGCCAAGGGAGGGGGATTAGCTCCTACAATGAGCAGTTCTTC. Protein sequence: CASSQGRGISSYNEQFF.

This chain links TRBV28 with TRBJ1-1, with D unclear. The CDR3 is 14 residues long. The germline V gene encodes CDR1 MDHEN and CDR2 SYDVKM. With 7 bases removed from V and 6 bases from J, the gap between germline ends came to 18 bases. The CDR3 protein is CASTLSRGPSEAFF. In DNA, the CDR3 is TGTGCCAGCACCCTCTCGAGAGGGCCTTCTGAAGCTTTCTTT.

This clonotype appeared many times. The CDR3 is CASSSGPDRGTQYF. As DNA, the CDR3 is TGTGCCAGCAGTTCGGGACCCGACCGGGGGACCCAGTACTTC. The V call is TRBV12-3 or TRBV12-4, the J call TRBJ2-5; either TRBD1 or TRBD2 may supply D (5 bases each). V was trimmed by 4 bases and J by 7 bases, leaving 16 bases between them. The CDR3 totals 14 residues.

Ten or more counts support this clonotype. As DNA, the CDR3 is TGCGCCAGCAGCACCGGACAGGCGACCTACGAGCAGTACTTC. Encoded protein: CASSTGQATYEQYF. The V call is TRBV5-1, the J call TRBJ2-7, with 7 bases matching TRBD1. CDR1 and CDR2 from the germline V gene are SGHRS and YFSETQ. The CDR3 consists of 14 residues. Trimming at V came to 4 bases and at J to 2 bases, leaving 6 bases not matched to a gene. The variable domain in full, completed from reference TRBV5-1 and TRBJ2-7, reads KAGVTQTPRYLIKTRGQQVTLSCSPISGHRSVSWYQQTPGQGLQFLFEYFSETQRNKGNFPGRFSGRQFSNSRSEMNVSTLELGDSALYLCASSTGQATYEQYFGPGTRLTVT.

This clonotype was seen at least ten times. DNA of the CDR3: TGTGCCAGCAGCTTGGACAGGCGGTCTAGTGAAGCTTTCTTT. The encoded protein is CASSLDRRSSEAFF. The chain links TRBV5-6 to TRBJ1-1; tentatively, D is TRBD1 (5 bases). Germline V gene sequence: CDR1 SGHDT, CDR2 YYEEEE. Trimming removed 0 bases at V and 7 bases at J, with 13 bases between. This CDR3 contains 14 residues.

This clonotype was recorded at least ten times. The chain has TRBV9 and TRBJ2-7; no firm D call. The V gene lost 0 bases and the J gene lost 4 bases, with 14 bases spanning the gap. The CDR3 is 15 amino acids. Per the germline V gene, CDR1 is SGDLS and CDR2 is YYNGEE. The CDR3 here is CASSVASGPAYEQYF. The CDR3 bases are TGTGCCAGCAGCGTAGCTAGTGGGCCCGCTTACGAGCAGTACTTC.

This sequence joins TRBV12-3 or TRBV12-4 and TRBJ2-3; TRBD2 matches at 9 bases. J gave up 7 bases and V 4 bases, and 9 bases lay outside the gene matches. This CDR3 is built from 15 residues. The chain's CDR3 is CASSSSRTSVYTQYF. In DNA form, the CDR3 reads TGTGCCAGCAGTTCGTCCCGGACTAGCGTGTATACGCAGTATTTT.